Listed below are T cell receptor beta chains from one sample, sequenced in a study of cytomegalovirus exposure and HLA in healthy donors. This table comes from immunoSEQ multiplex PCR, and its TCRdb copy is limited to in-frame clones, with some not included. The sample records about 140,000 clones, approximately 72% being singletons. The sample consisted of PBMCs. These receptors were collected from a woman aged 60-75 years in good health and CMV-seronegative. Both conserved end residues are part of each CDR3. The order of the fields is clone size, V gene, D gene, J gene, CDR3 protein, CDR3 DNA. D genes are given only for firm matches. The listing skips clone size in some rows; elsewhere it reads once, few, many or a size class.

>.|TRBV18|TRBD2|TRBJ2-3
CASSALAPTAKGTDTQYF
TGTGCCAGCTCAGCACTAGCGCCGACTGCCAAAGGGACAGATACGCAGTATTTT
>.|TRBV25-1|.|TRBJ2-5
CASSEGVREGETQYF
TGTGCCAGCAGTGAAGGGGTACGGGAAGGAGAGACCCAGTACTTC
>few|TRBV14|TRBD1|TRBJ1-2
CASSQELDRGYGYTF
TGTGCCAGCAGCCAAGAGCTGGACAGGGGCTATGGCTACACCTTC
>.|TRBV7-2|TRBD1|TRBJ2-7
CASSLAAGTGAEQYF
TGTGCCAGCAGCTTAGCGGCCGGGACAGGGGCCGAGCAGTACTTC
>few|TRBV21-1|.|TRBJ2-7
CASSPPEGGGCEQYF
TGTGCCAGCAGCCCCCCCGAGGGAGGGGGATGCGAGCAGTACTTC
>.|TRBV5-6|TRBD1|TRBJ1-2
CASSSTGDGYTF
TGTGCCAGCAGCTCAACAGGGGATGGCTACACCTTC
>.|TRBV28|.|TRBJ2-7
CATLGTFNYEQYF
TGTGCCACCCTAGGGACTTTCAACTACGAGCAGTACTTC
>.|TRBV4-3|TRBD1|TRBJ2-3
CASSPGTATDTQYF
TGCGCCAGCAGCCCCGGGACAGCCACAGATACGCAGTATTTT
>.|TRBV9|TRBD2|TRBJ2-7
CASSAGTSGTRSEQYF
TGTGCCAGCAGCGCTGGGACTAGCGGGACAAGGTCCGAGCAGTACTTC
>.|TRBV27|TRBD2|TRBJ2-3
CASRWGGAREGTDTQYF
TGTGCCAGCAGGTGGGGGGGTGCGCGGGAGGGCACAGATACGCAGTATTTT
>.|TRBV9|TRBD1|TRBJ2-1
CASSAPGTGYNEQFF
TGTGCCAGCAGCGCACCCGGGACAGGGTACAATGAGCAGTTCTTC
>.|TRBV6-1|TRBD1|TRBJ1-1
CASSDVAGGTEAFF
TGTGCCAGCAGTGATGTTGCAGGGGGCACTGAAGCTTTCTTT
>.|TRBV27|.|TRBJ2-1
CASSDRHNEQFF
TGTGCCAGCAGTGACAGGCACAATGAGCAGTTCTTC
>few|TRBV5-6|TRBD2|TRBJ2-1
CASSSWGTSDNEQFF
TGTGCCAGCAGCAGTTGGGGGACTAGCGACAATGAGCAGTTCTTC
>.|TRBV28|TRBD1|TRBJ2-7
CASYRGYEQYF
TGTGCCAGCTACAGGGGCTACGAGCAGTACTTC
>.|TRBV5-6|TRBD2|TRBJ2-2
CASSLGLAGGPGELFF
TGTGCCAGCAGCTTGGGGCTAGCGGGGGGGCCCGGGGAGCTGTTTTTT
>.|TRBV7-8|.|TRBJ1-4
CASSLQGFATNEKLFF
TGTGCCAGCAGCTTACAGGGTTTCGCGACTAATGAAAAACTGTTTTTT
>.|TRBV10-3|TRBD1|TRBJ2-1
CAISLDRANEQFF
TGTGCCATCAGTCTCGACAGGGCCAATGAGCAGTTCTTC
>.|TRBV2|TRBD1|TRBJ2-2
CASTPGQTTGELFF
TGTGCCAGCACTCCGGGACAGACTACCGGGGAGCTGTTTTTT
>.|TRBV7-2|.|TRBJ2-7
CASSLVPGSAPYEQYF
TGTGCCAGCAGCTTAGTGCCGGGATCGGCCCCCTACGAGCAGTACTTC
>.|TRBV18|.|TRBJ2-7
CASSVLGLGYEQYF
TGTGCCAGCTCGGTACTAGGGCTGGGCTACGAGCAGTACTTC
>.|TRBV5-6|.|TRBJ1-3
CASSTGQSSGNTIYF
TGTGCCAGCAGCACCGGACAGAGCTCTGGAAACACCATATATTTT
>few|TRBV7-2|TRBD1|TRBJ2-3
CASSLHTTGGTDTQYF
TGTGCCAGCAGCTTACATACGACAGGGGGCACAGATACGCAGTATTTT
>.|TRBV14|.|TRBJ2-7
CASSQDRGQAGQNEQYF
TGTGCCAGCAGCCAAGATAGGGGACAAGCGGGGCAGAACGAGCAGTACTTC
>.|TRBV5-1|.|TRBJ2-1
CASSLGVLSYNEQFF
TGCGCCAGCAGCTTGGGAGTGCTCTCCTACAATGAGCAGTTCTTC
>few|TRBV4-2|.|TRBJ1-2
CASSQDHRVEYSYTF
TGTGCCAGCAGCCAAGATCACAGGGTCGAATATAGCTACACCTTC
>.|TRBV5-4|.|TRBJ2-5
CASSFPGSQETQYF
TGTGCCAGCAGCTTCCCTGGCTCCCAAGAGACCCAGTACTTC